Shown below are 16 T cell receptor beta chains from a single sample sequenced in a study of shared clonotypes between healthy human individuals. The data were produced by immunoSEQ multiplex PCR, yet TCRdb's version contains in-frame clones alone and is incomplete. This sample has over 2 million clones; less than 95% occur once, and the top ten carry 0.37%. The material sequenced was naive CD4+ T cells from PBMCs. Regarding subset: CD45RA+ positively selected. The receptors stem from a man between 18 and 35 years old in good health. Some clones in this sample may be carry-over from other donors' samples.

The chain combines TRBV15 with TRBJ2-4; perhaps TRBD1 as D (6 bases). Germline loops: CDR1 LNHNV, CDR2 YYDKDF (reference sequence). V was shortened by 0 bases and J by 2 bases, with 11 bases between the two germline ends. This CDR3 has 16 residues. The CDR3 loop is CATSRDKRGTKNIQYF. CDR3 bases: TGTGCCACCAGCAGAGACAAAAGGGGGACCAAAAACATTCAGTACTTC. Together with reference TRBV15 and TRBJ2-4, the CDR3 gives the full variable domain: DAMVIQNPRYQVTQFGKPVTLSCSQTLNHNVMYWYQQKSSQAPKLLFHYYDKDFNNEADTPDNFQSRRPNTSFCFLDIRSPGLGDTAMYLCATSRDKRGTKNIQYFGAGTRLSVL.

CDR3 nucleotide sequence: TGTGCCAGCAGGTCGGGACAGGGGGGTCGCGGGTTTCGGGGCTACACCTTC. It specifies CASRSGQGGRGFRGYTF. The V call is TRBV28, the J call TRBJ1-2; 11 bases agree with TRBD1. The germline CDR1 and CDR2 sequences are MDHEN and SYDVKM. Trimming at V came to 6 bases and at J to 8 bases, leaving 17 bases not matched to a gene. This CDR3 is built from 17 residues.

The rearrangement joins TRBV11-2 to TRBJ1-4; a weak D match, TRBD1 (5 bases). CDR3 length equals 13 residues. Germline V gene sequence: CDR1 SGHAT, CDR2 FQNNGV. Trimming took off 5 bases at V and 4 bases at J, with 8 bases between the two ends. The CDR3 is CASSRGHNEKLFF. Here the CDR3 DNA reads TGTGCCAGCAGCCGGGGCCATAATGAAAAACTGTTTTTT.

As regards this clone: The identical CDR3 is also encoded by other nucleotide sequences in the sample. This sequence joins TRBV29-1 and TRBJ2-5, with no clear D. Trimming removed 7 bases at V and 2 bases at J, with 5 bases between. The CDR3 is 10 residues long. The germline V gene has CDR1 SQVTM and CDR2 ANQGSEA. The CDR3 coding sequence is TGCAGCGGGGGACAAGAGACCCAGTACTTC. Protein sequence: CSGGQETQYF.

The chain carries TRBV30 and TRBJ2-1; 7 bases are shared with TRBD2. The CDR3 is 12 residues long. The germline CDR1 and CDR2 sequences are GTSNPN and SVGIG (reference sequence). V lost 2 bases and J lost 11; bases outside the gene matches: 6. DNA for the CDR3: TGTGCCTGGAGTCCAGGGACTATTCAGCAGTTCTTC. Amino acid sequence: CAWSPGTIQQFF.

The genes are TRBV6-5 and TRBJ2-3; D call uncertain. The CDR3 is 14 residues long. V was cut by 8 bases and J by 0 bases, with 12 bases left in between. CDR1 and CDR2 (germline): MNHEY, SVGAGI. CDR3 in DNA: TGTGCCAGCTCTCGGGTAGCTAGCACAGATACGCAGTATTTT. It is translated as CASSRVASTDTQYF.

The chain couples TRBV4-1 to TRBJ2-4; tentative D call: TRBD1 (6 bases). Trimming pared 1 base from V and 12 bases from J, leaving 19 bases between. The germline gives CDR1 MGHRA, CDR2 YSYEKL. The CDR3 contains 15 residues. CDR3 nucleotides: TGCGCCAGCAGCCAAGTCGGGACATCCTTGATTAGTCAGTACTTC. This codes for CASSQVGTSLISQYF.

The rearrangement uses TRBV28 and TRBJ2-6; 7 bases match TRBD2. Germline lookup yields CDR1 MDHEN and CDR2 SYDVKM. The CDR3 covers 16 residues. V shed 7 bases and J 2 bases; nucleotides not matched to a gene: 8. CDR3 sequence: CASTPMRGTGANVLTF. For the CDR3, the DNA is TGTGCCAGCACCCCAATGCGGGGGACTGGGGCCAACGTCCTGACTTTC.

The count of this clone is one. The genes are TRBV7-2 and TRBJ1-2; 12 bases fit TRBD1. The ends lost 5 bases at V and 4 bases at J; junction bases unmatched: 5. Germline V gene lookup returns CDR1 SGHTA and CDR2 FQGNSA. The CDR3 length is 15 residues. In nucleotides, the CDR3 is TGTGCCAGCAGCCCGGGGACAGGGGGCATCTATGGCTACACCTTC. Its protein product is CASSPGTGGIYGYTF.

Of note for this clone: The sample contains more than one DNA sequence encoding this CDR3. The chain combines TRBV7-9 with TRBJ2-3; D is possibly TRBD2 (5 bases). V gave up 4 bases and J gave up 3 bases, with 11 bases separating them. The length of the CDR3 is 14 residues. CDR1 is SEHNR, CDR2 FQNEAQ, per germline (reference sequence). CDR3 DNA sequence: TGTGCCAGCAGCTCCCGCGGGCGAACAGATACGCAGTATTTT. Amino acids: CASSSRGRTDTQYF.

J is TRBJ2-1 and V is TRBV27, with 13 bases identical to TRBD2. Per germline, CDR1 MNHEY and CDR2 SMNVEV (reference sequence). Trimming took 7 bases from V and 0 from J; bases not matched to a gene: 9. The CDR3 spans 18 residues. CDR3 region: CASTRRTSGSGSYNEQFF. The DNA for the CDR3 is TGTGCCAGCACCCGCCGGACTAGCGGGAGTGGCTCCTACAATGAGCAGTTCTTC.

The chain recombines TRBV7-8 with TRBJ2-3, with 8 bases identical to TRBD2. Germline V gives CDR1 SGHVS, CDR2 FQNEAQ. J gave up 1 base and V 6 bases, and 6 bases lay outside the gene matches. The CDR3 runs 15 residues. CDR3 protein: CASRRGGFGTDTQYF. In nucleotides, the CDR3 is TGTGCCAGCAGACGGGGGGGGTTCGGCACAGATACGCAGTATTTT. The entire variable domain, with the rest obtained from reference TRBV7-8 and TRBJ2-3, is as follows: GAGVSQSPRYKVAKRGQDVALRCDPISGHVSLFWYQQALGQGPEFLTYFQNEAQLDKSGLPSDRFFAERPEGSVSTLKIQRTQQEDSAVYLCASRRGGFGTDTQYFGPGTRLTVL.

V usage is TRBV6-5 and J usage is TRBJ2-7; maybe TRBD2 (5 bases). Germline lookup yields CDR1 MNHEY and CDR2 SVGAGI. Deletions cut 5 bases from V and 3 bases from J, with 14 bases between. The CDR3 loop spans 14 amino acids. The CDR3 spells CASSPRRRDYEQYF. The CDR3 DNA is TGTGCCAGCAGTCCGCGAAGACGGGACTACGAGCAGTACTTC.

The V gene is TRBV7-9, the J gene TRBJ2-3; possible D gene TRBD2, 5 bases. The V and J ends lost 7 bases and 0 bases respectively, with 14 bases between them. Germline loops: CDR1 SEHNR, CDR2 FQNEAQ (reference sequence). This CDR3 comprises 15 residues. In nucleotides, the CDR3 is TGTGCCAGCACCCTCGGGGTCCCCAGCACAGATACGCAGTATTTT. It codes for CASTLGVPSTDTQYF. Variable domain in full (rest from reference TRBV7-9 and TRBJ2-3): DTGVSQNPRHKITKRGQNVTFRCDPISEHNRLYWYRQTLGQGPEFLTYFQNEAQLEKSRLLSDRFSAERPKGSFSTLEIQRTEQGDSAMYLCASTLGVPSTDTQYFGPGTRLTVL.

The DNA of the CDR3 is TGTGCCAGCAGATCCAGGACAGGGGGGGGCGAGCAGTACTTC. Translation: CASRSRTGGGEQYF. This sequence joins TRBV2 and TRBJ2-7; 10 bases are shared with TRBD1. The V and J ends lost 6 bases and 6 bases, in that order; junction bases with no gene match: 8. Looked up from germline, CDR1 is SNHLY and CDR2 is FYNNEI. This CDR3 is built from 14 residues.

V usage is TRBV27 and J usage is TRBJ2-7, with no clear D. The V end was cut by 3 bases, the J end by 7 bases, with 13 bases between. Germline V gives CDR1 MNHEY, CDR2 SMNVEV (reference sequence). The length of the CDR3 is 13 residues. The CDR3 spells CASSLGQIREQYF. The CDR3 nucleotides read TGTGCCAGCAGTTTGGGCCAGATTCGGGAGCAGTACTTC.